This T cell receptor beta chain was captured by sequencing in a study of OX40 agonist ivuxolimab in advanced cancers. Study-level information: Males comprised roughly four fifths of the group, whose mean age was approximately 62 years (range about 23 to 80).

Germline lookup yields CDR1 MNHEY and CDR2 SMNVEV (reference sequence). The CDR3 loop spans 14 amino acids. After removal of 3 bases from V and 5 bases from J, the junction contained 3 bases not matched to a gene. TCRdb's table, derived via immunoSEQ multiplex PCR, lists solely in-frame clones and lacks some. The profile shows about 80,000 clones, 70% to 90% of them singletons. Broader study findings: The antigens recognized by the expanded peripheral T cells, that is their antigen specificity, were not determined.

Comment on this clone: Antigen unknown.

Blood samples were obtained at baseline, cycle 4 day 1, and cycle 7 day 1. This clonotype was sampled from an adult with an advanced solid tumor such as melanoma, head and neck, liver or kidney cancer. Sequences were derived from CD4+ or CD8+ T cells sorted from blood, sampled in a trial of the OX40 agonist ivuxolimab. The chain combines TRBV27 with TRBJ2-1; TRBD2 matches at 8 bases. The CDR3 region has the DNA TGTGCCAGCAGTTTGGGACTAGTCCACAATGAGCAGTTCTTC. This gives the protein CASSLGLVHNEQFF.